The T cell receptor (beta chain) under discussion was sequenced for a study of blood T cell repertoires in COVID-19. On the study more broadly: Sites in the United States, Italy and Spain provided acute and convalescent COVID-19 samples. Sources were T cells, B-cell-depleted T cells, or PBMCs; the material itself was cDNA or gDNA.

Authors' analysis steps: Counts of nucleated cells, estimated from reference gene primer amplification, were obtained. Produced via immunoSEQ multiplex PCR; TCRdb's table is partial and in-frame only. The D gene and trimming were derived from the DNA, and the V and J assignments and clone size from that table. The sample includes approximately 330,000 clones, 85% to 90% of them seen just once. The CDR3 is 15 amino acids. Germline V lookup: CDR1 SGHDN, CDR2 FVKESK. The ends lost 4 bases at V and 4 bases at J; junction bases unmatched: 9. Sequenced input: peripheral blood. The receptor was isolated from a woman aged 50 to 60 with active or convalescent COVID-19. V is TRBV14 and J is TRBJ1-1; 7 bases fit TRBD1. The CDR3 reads CASSLRQGVGTEAFF. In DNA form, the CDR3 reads TGTGCCAGCAGCCTTAGGCAGGGGGTGGGCACTGAAGCTTTCTTT.